The 22 T cell receptor beta chains reported below all come from one sample, sequenced in a study of patients and donors after allogeneic stem cell transplantation (dated by TCRdb to between 2020 and 2021). Libraries were made using RT-PCR. Sequencing used a NextSeq 550. The public sequencing data were trimmed at Q25 with fastp and processed into clonotypes with MiXCR by TCRdb, which kept only in-frame beta chains. CDR3 protein sequences are deduplicated, and each keeps its most common genes and DNA. In this sample the table shows more than 850,000 distinct CDR3 sequences, more than 15% of which occur a single time. Clones ranked in the top ten supply roughly 6% of the sample. Source material: blood, either unsorted or a sorted T cell fraction (not recorded which). The origin of the receptors is a human donor who was either an allogeneic HSCT recipient or a stem cell or donor lymphocyte infusion donor (not recorded which). It is not recorded whose cells these are; they may come from a transplant donor.

The chain employs TRBV5-6 and TRBJ1-1, with D perhaps TRBD1 (6 bases). The CDR3 sequence is 14 residues long. Germline V gene sequence: CDR1 SGHDT, CDR2 YYEEEE. V lost 4 bases and J 0 bases, leaving 10 bases between the germline ends. CDR3 in DNA: TGTGCCAGCAGCCGGGACATATTGAACACTGAAGCTTTCTTT. Its translation: CASSRDILNTEAFF.

This clonotype has a handful of counts. The chain has TRBV5-1 and TRBJ2-3, with D perhaps assigned TRBD1 or TRBD2 (6 bases each). Germline V lookup: CDR1 SGHRS, CDR2 YFSETQ. V was pared by 9 bases and J by 5 bases, with 16 bases between. The CDR3 is 13 amino acids. CDR3 nucleotides: TGCGCCACAGCAGCCAGGGGAGGAGATACGCAGTATTTT. It codes for CATAARGGDTQYF.

V gene TRBV10-3 combines with J gene TRBJ1-2; D is uncertain. The CDR3 covers 14 residues. V lost 3 bases, J lost 3 bases, and 11 bases lay in between. Looked up from germline, CDR1 is ENHRY and CDR2 is SYGVKD. CDR3 sequence: CAISDYEDHYGYTF. The CDR3 nucleotides read TGTGCCATCAGTGATTATGAGGATCACTATGGCTACACCTTC.

This clonotype was observed a few times. The chain carries TRBV11-3 and TRBJ2-5; weak D call: TRBD2 (7 bases). The CDR3 loop spans 15 amino acids. CDR1 is SGHNT, CDR2 YENEEA, per germline. V was trimmed by 1 base and J by 1 base, leaving 10 bases between them. DNA of the CDR3: TGTGCCAGCAGCTTAGCGGGGGGCAGCCAAGAGACCCAGTACTTC. Residues: CASSLAGGSQETQYF.

In this sample, this clonotype turned up a few times. The chain has TRBV12-3 or TRBV12-4 and TRBJ2-7; no clear D gene. Trimming stripped 8 bases from V and 3 bases from J, with 11 bases between. CDR3 length: 12 residues. The CDR3 here is CASGYINYEQYF. In nucleotides, the CDR3 is TGTGCCAGCGGTTATATTAACTACGAGCAGTACTTC.

The chain is built from TRBV11-2 and TRBJ2-5; D may be TRBD1 (7 bases). The germline V and J ends were trimmed by 5 bases and 4 bases, with 17 bases remaining between them. This CDR3 has 15 amino acids. The germline gives CDR1 SGHAT, CDR2 FQNNGV. The CDR3 loop is CASSLDRVGGETQYF. In nucleotides, the CDR3 is TGTGCCAGCAGCCTCGACAGGGTGGGGGGAGAGACCCAGTACTTC. Complete variable domain (other parts from reference TRBV11-2 and TRBJ2-5): EAGVAQSPRYKIIEKRQSVAFWCNPISGHATLYWYQQILGQGPKLLIQFQNNGVVDDSQLPKDRFSAERLKGVDSTLKIQPAKLEDSAVYLCASSLDRVGGETQYFGPGTRLLVL.

The chain uses TRBV11-3 and TRBJ2-5; D remains unclear. There are 14 residues in the CDR3. CDR1 and CDR2 from the germline V gene are SGHNT and YENEEA. V was pared by 4 bases and J by 4 bases, with 13 bases between. Here the CDR3 DNA reads TGTGCCAGCAGCTCCGGTGGCTATAGAGAGACCCAGTACTTC. This codes for CASSSGGYRETQYF. The full variable domain, with the rest looked up from reference TRBV11-3 and TRBJ2-5, is EAGVVQSPRYKIIEKKQPVAFWCNPISGHNTLYWYLQNLGQGPELLIRYENEEAVDDSQLPKDRFSAERLKGVDSTLKIQPAELGDSAVYLCASSSGGYRETQYFGPGTRLLVL.

The J gene is TRBJ2-5, the V gene TRBV28, with D possibly TRBD2 on 7 matching bases. V was cut by 8 bases and J by 5 bases, with 15 bases left in between. CDR3 length: 13 amino acids. Germline V gene sequence: CDR1 MDHEN, CDR2 SYDVKM. The CDR3 nucleotides read TGTGCCAGCGGGGGCGGGAGTGGTGAGACCCAGTACTTC. This codes for CASGGGSGETQYF.

This clonotype was recorded a few times. V usage is TRBV27 and J usage is TRBJ2-7, with 8 nucleotides matching TRBD2. The germline gives CDR1 MNHEY, CDR2 SMNVEV (reference sequence). J lost 5 bases, V lost 4 bases, and 10 bases had no gene match. The CDR3 loop spans 15 amino acids. CDR3 residues: CASSSTSANPHEQYF. The CDR3, as DNA: TGTGCCAGCAGTTCGACTAGCGCGAATCCTCACGAGCAGTACTTC.

This clonotype was observed a few times. The chain uses TRBV7-3 and TRBJ2-3; D unclear. The CDR3 runs 13 residues. Trimming left V 0 bases short and J 5 bases short, with 6 bases between. CDR1 is SGHTA, CDR2 FQGTGA, per germline. The CDR3 is CASSLTGRDTQYF. The DNA of the CDR3 is TGTGCCAGCAGCTTAACGGGAAGAGATACGCAGTATTTT.

The sample holds a few counts of this clonotype. V usage is TRBV12-3 or TRBV12-4 and J usage is TRBJ2-3; 10 positions agree with TRBD2. Germline trimming cut 4 bases from V and 14 bases from J; bases unmatched to any gene: 15. The CDR3 extends over 15 amino acids. The CDR3, as DNA: TGTGCCAGCAGTTATTCAGGGCTAGCGGGAGATTATAGGTATTTT. This codes for CASSYSGLAGDYRYF.

V and J are TRBV7-9 and TRBJ1-1; TRBD1 might be the D (5 bases). Between the trimmed V and J ends, which lost 3 bases and 8 bases, there was a span of 13 bases. CDR1 and CDR2 from the germline V gene are SEHNR and FQNEAQ (reference sequence). CDR3 length: 13 amino acids. Here the CDR3 reads CASSFPGTAEAFF. The CDR3, as DNA: TGTGCCAGCAGCTTCCCTGGGACCGCCGAAGCTTTCTTT.

This chain links TRBV7-9 with TRBJ1-1; tentative D call: TRBD1 (6 bases). The CDR3 sequence is 15 residues long. The germline V gene has CDR1 SEHNR and CDR2 FQNEAQ (reference sequence). The V end lost 6 bases, the J end lost 1 base, and 15 bases lay between the germline ends. The CDR3 sequence: CASRREQGKNTEAFF. The CDR3 coding sequence is TGTGCCAGCAGACGCGAGCAGGGGAAGAACACTGAAGCTTTCTTT.

This clonotype showed up just a few times. This chain uses TRBV5-1 with TRBJ2-1, with unresolved D. This CDR3 contains 17 residues. Trimming shortened V by 0 bases and J by 1 base, and 14 bases separated the two germline ends. Per the germline V gene, CDR1 is SGHRS and CDR2 is YFSETQ. DNA of the CDR3: TGCGCCAGCAGCTTGGTAGCACAGTCCGGATCCTACAATGAGCAGTTCTTC. As protein: CASSLVAQSGSYNEQFF.

This clonotype was counted between two and nine times. The chain couples TRBV5-1 to TRBJ1-1, with 8 positions matching TRBD1. There are 15 residues in the CDR3. V gave up 0 bases and J gave up 11 bases; unmatched junction bases: 12. CDR1 is SGHRS and CDR2 is YFSETQ in the germline V gene. The CDR3 region has the DNA TGCGCCAGCAGCTTGGCTGGGCGGACAGGGAGGATTGCTTTCTTT. It translates to CASSLAGRTGRIAFF.

The chain couples TRBV19 to TRBJ2-4; TRBD2 agrees at 7 bases. Germline V gives CDR1 LNHDA, CDR2 SQIVND (reference sequence). The CDR3 extends over 17 amino acids. V dropped 7 bases and J dropped 4; count of bases not matched to a gene: 16. CDR3 amino acids: CASTPGGVNLRKNIQYF. For the CDR3, the DNA is TGTGCCAGTACCCCTGGGGGGGTTAATCTGAGGAAAAACATTCAGTACTTC. Full variable domain (remainder filled in from reference TRBV19 and TRBJ2-4): DGGITQSPKYLFRKEGQNVTLSCEQNLNHDAMYWYRQDPGQGLRLIYYSQIVNDFQKGDIAEGYSVSREKKESFPLTVTSAQKNPTAFYLCASTPGGVNLRKNIQYFGAGTRLSVL.

The chain couples TRBV20-1 to TRBJ2-5; 7 nucleotides agree with TRBD2. This CDR3 region has 16 residues. After removal of 5 bases from V and 5 bases from J, the junction contained 17 bases not matched to a gene. Germline V CDR1 and CDR2: DFQATT, SNEGSKA (reference sequence). CDR3 nucleotides: TGCAGTGCTGGGGGGGGTGAGGGAGGGCCTGGGGAGACCCAGTACTTC. It specifies CSAGGGEGGPGETQYF.

In its sample, this clonotype was seen a few times. The gene calls are TRBV7-9 and TRBJ1-5; 7 nucleotides line up with TRBD1. CDR1 and CDR2 from the germline V gene are SEHNR and FQNEAQ (reference sequence). The V and J ends lost 5 bases and 4 bases, in that order; junction bases with no gene match: 11. This CDR3 is 16 amino acids long. This CDR3 reads CASSPLDPGGNQPQHF. The CDR3 DNA reads TGTGCCAGCAGCCCCCTCGATCCAGGGGGGAATCAGCCCCAGCATTTT.

The genes are TRBV4-1 and TRBJ1-5; 8 nucleotides align to TRBD1. Trimming took 4 bases from V and 0 from J; bases not matched to a gene: 11. This CDR3 comprises 18 residues. Germline CDR1 is MGHRA and CDR2 is YSYEKL. The CDR3 coding sequence is TGCGCCAGCAGCCTCCGGGACAGGCGAATTTATAGCAATCAGCCCCAGCATTTT. Its protein is CASSLRDRRIYSNQPQHF.

A few counts support this clonotype. The CDR3, as DNA: TGTGCCAGCAGCCAAGTAGAAAACTATGGCTACACCTTC. As protein: CASSQVENYGYTF. This chain uses TRBV3-1 with TRBJ1-2; D is unresolved. CDR1 and CDR2 (germline): LGHDT, YNNKEL (reference sequence). V lost 1 base and J 2 bases, leaving 5 bases between the germline ends. The CDR3 runs to 13 residues.

This clonotype was picked up many times. The chain combines TRBV12-3 or TRBV12-4 with TRBJ1-1, with D unresolved. This CDR3 has 15 residues. The ends were cut back, 0 bases at V and 2 bases at J, with 10 bases in the middle. CDR3 protein: CASSLAPTGNTEAFF. As DNA, the CDR3 is TGTGCCAGCAGTTTAGCGCCAACGGGAAACACTGAAGCTTTCTTT.

This clonotype showed up just a few times. The CDR3 DNA follows: TGTGCCAGCAGGCCTACTAGCGAGCCCGATGAAAGCTCCTACAATGAGCAGTTCTTC. Encoded protein: CASRPTSEPDESSYNEQFF. The V call is TRBV27, the J call TRBJ2-1, with TRBD2 matching over 7 bases. Per germline, CDR1 MNHEY and CDR2 SMNVEV (reference sequence). The trim removed 6 bases at V and 0 bases at J, leaving 17 bases unmatched. The CDR3 consists of 19 residues.